This T cell receptor (beta chain) was identified in a study of shared clonotypes between healthy human individuals. Overall study findings and caveats: Shared across a few donors were around 5% of the naive CD4 clonotypes.

CD45RO-negative, CCR7-selected cells formed the naive CD8 fraction, which excluded terminally differentiated effector memory CD45RA+ cells. Healthy HIV-negative adults without recent acute infections or vaccinations served as donors. Of note for this clone: What it binds is unknown.

There are 16 residues in the CDR3. The junction had 4 bases not matched to a gene; V was cut back by 1 base and J by 2 bases. Germline V gene lookup returns CDR1 LGHNA and CDR2 YSLEER. Over several immunoSEQ plates, each subset's genomic DNA was distributed in even portions. TCRdb's copy holds only in-frame clones and misses some; the assay was immunoSEQ multiplex PCR. Of more than 2 million clones in the sample, over 85% are singletons; the top ten hold roughly 1.7%. The sequencing input was naive CD8+ T cells from PBMCs. This clonotype was obtained from a man younger than 30 in good health. Some clones in this sample may be carry-over from other donors' samples. The chain is built from TRBV4-3 and TRBJ1-5, with 8 bases lining up with TRBD1. The DNA for the CDR3 is TGCGCCAGCAGCCAAGGGACAGGGATGGGCAATCAGCCCCAGCATTTT. This gives the protein CASSQGTGMGNQPQHF.